This T cell receptor (beta chain) was captured by sequencing in a study of T cell responses to AZD1222 COVID-19 vaccine (dated by TCRdb to about 2021). As for the study more broadly: AZD1222 recipients with second doses at about 4 weeks or about 12 weeks were pooled, because spike-specific TCR depth and breadth did not differ between schedules. TCR sequencing covered about 230 trial participants: some 210 given two doses of AZD1222 and approximately 25 given two doses of MenACWY control vaccine. Enrollment into the trials was organized by age into subgroups of 18-55, 56-69 and 70-plus years, and those subgroups contained roughly 160, 29 and 62 TCR-sequenced participants, respectively. General study outcomes and caveats: Because no samples from the day 14 peak response were available, repertoires could be characterized only after the peak T cell response. Epitopes outside the regions mutated in the B.1.351 and B.1.1.7 variants were reportedly recognized by nearly half of the unique spike-specific TCRs. Most participants were white British and females outnumbered males, and the authors suggested that clonal diversity may have been underestimated. Spike-specific TCR breadth and depth rose significantly after two AZD1222 doses compared with day 0 and with MenACWY recipients. In the small 56-69-year group, the increase in depth fell short of significance, most likely because of low power. Conclusions about previously exposed vaccinees are limited, since just 6 or 7 AZD1222 recipients were seropositive for SARS-CoV-2 at baseline. The whole spike protein was spanned by vaccine-associated CD4 TCRs, and dominant responses were seen in regions 160-218 and 743-854.

In regard to this clone: What antigen it recognizes has not been identified. No much larger clone is present one base from it, and per-base qualities are unavailable.

The CDR3 regions of human TCRbeta chains were analyzed by immunosequencing. From the authors' description of their analysis: TCRs in the repertoires were compared against a reference library of SARS-CoV-2-specific TCRs that had been generated with the MIRA antigen-specificity platform. Breadth was defined as the fraction of unique TCRs that were SARS-CoV-2-associated, and depth was defined as the fraction of total T cells that were SARS-CoV-2-associated. Using the MIRA data, every spike-specific TCR was mapped to the spike region that the TCR reacted to and assigned to either a CD4 or a CD8 class. Log10-transformed breadth and depth values were compared by one-way ANOVA with Sidak's multiple comparisons tests. TCRdb provides this immuneACCESS table in a form limited to in-frame rearrangements. Some clones are lacking; in checked studies, under half of them reflect an unresolved V gene, and why the rest are absent is not known. The V and J calls and clone size are taken from that table; D and trimming were inferred from the DNA. The sample includes over 85,000 clones, with about 87% observed a single time. Of the sample, 1.5% to 2% is held by the ten largest clones.

Unmatched junction bases come to 4, with V trimmed by 6 bases and J by 3 bases. CDR1 and CDR2 were assigned from the germline V gene as MNHEY and SVGAGI. Measured from the cysteine to the phenylalanine, the CDR3 is 13 residues long. Here the CDR3 DNA is all that survives: 39 bases in frame from base 1. This specimen's time point label, interpreted: baseline before first vaccination. Vaccinee samples were obtained from the UK trials COV001 and COV002, which included a single-blind randomized controlled phase 2/3 trial of AZD1222 (ChAdOx1 nCoV-19) in healthy adults. For TCRbeta chain sequencing, PBMC samples were collected from trial participants at day 0 and at day 28 after the second dose.

This material consisted of peripheral blood, taken on day 0 of AZD1222 vaccination. The TCR sequence derives from an adult in good health. The chain is made from TRBV6-5 and TRBJ2-7; 8 central nucleotides agree with TRBD1. In nucleotide form, the sequence is TGTGCCAGCAGCCCCGACAGGGGCTACGAGCAGTACTTC. Its translation reads: CASSPDRGYEQYF.